The 24 T cell receptor beta chains reported below all come from one sample, sequenced in a study of blood T cell repertoires in COVID-19. Data came from immunoSEQ multiplex PCR; TCRdb stores just in-frame clones and leaves some out. The sample has 250,000 or so clones, 86% seen once. Sequencing used peripheral blood. Receptors originate from an elderly man with acute or convalescent COVID-19.

The chain is built from TRBV4-2 and TRBJ2-1; TRBD2 is a possible D gene (5 bases). V was clipped by 4 bases and J by 7 bases, with 20 bases between them. CDR1 is LGHNA, CDR2 YNFKEQ, per germline. This CDR3 has 16 amino acids. CDR3 bases: TGTGCCAGCAGCCGCGAGTGGCGAGGGCCCGGTAATGAGCAGTTCTTC. This gives the protein CASSREWRGPGNEQFF.

This chain links TRBV7-6 with TRBJ2-3; tentative D call: TRBD2 (6 bases). This CDR3 is 17 amino acids long. Trimming removed 5 bases at V and 2 bases at J, with 20 bases between. The V gene's germline CDR1 is SGHVS and CDR2 FNYEAQ. For the CDR3, the DNA is TGTGCCAGCAGCCCAGGAGGTGGAGGGATCGCCACAGATACGCAGTATTTT. This sequence encodes CASSPGGGGIATDTQYF.

This clone was recorded once. The chain is built from TRBV28 and TRBJ1-2; TRBD1 matches 9 bases. Germline V gene lookup returns CDR1 MDHEN and CDR2 SYDVKM. The CDR3 length is 14 residues. With 5 bases clipped from V and 4 bases from J, the junction kept 5 bases outside the gene matches. The CDR3 sequence is CASSGGTGPYGYTF. For the CDR3, the DNA is TGTGCCAGCAGTGGGGGGACAGGGCCCTATGGCTACACCTTC.

The chain links TRBV6-5 to TRBJ1-2, with D possibly TRBD1 on 6 matching bases. The CDR3 extends over 16 amino acids. Germline V gene data show CDR1 as MNHEY and CDR2 as SVGAGI. The V end lost 2 bases, the J end lost 6 bases, and 19 bases lay between the germline ends. CDR3 bases: TGTGCCAGCAGTTACGGTGCTAGGGGGTTCACTAATGGCTACACCTTC. It yields the protein CASSYGARGFTNGYTF.

The chain is built from TRBV10-3 and TRBJ1-6; D gene unclear. The CDR3 runs to 15 residues. Germline V lookup: CDR1 ENHRY, CDR2 SYGVKD. Between the trimmed V and J ends, which lost 10 bases and 8 bases, there was a span of 21 bases. CDR3: CATGRGARGDSPLHF. The CDR3, as DNA: TGTGCCACCGGGCGAGGAGCCCGCGGGGATTCACCCCTCCACTTT.

This clone has only a few counts. V is TRBV29-1 and J is TRBJ2-7; 8 bases are shared with TRBD2. Germline V gene lookup returns CDR1 SQVTM and CDR2 ANQGSEA. This CDR3 region has 13 residues. The junction had 6 bases not matched to a gene; V was cut back by 5 bases and J by 3 bases. CDR3 amino acids: CSVSGLAGYEQYF. In DNA form, the CDR3 reads TGCAGCGTTAGTGGTCTAGCGGGCTACGAGCAGTACTTC.

V is TRBV18 and J is TRBJ2-7; 14 bases match TRBD2. CDR1 is KGHSH and CDR2 is LQKENI in the germline V gene. Trimming removed 1 base from V and 7 bases from J; junction bases left unmatched: 6. The CDR3 sequence is 16 residues long. Here the CDR3 reads CASSPLGTSGRGEQYF. In DNA, the CDR3 is TGTGCCAGCTCACCACTGGGGACTAGCGGGAGAGGTGAGCAGTACTTC.

The J gene is TRBJ2-3, the V gene TRBV5-1; 11 bases match TRBD2. This CDR3 spans 17 amino acids. Trimming cost V 4 bases and J 1 base; bases outside gene matches: 8. The germline CDR1 and CDR2 sequences are SGHRS and YFSETQ. The CDR3 loop reads CASSPLTSGVRTDTQYF. The CDR3 DNA is TGCGCCAGCAGCCCCCTGACTAGCGGGGTTCGCACAGATACGCAGTATTTT.

CDR3 in amino acids: CASRTGGPNEKLFF. Written as DNA, the CDR3 is TGTGCCAGCAGAACAGGGGGGCCTAATGAAAAACTGTTTTTT. V and J are TRBV2 and TRBJ1-4; TRBD1 matches at 8 bases. The trim removed 6 bases at V and 3 bases at J, leaving 3 bases unmatched. Germline V CDR1 and CDR2: SNHLY, FYNNEI. The CDR3 runs 14 residues. Complete variable domain (other parts from reference TRBV2 and TRBJ1-4): EPEVTQTPSHQVTQMGQEVILRCVPISNHLYFYWYRQILGQKVEFLVSFYNNEISEKSEIFDDQFSVERPDGSNFTLKIRSTKLEDSAMYFCASRTGGPNEKLFFGSGTQLSVL.

The gene calls are TRBV11-1 and TRBJ2-3, with TRBD1 matching over 7 bases. The CDR3 length is 13 residues. V dropped 2 bases and J dropped 9; count of bases not matched to a gene: 5. The germline V gene encodes CDR1 SGHAT and CDR2 FQDESV (reference sequence). The DNA of the CDR3 is TGTGCCAGCAGCTTAAGCCGGGACAGCACGCAGTATTTT. It codes for CASSLSRDSTQYF.

The sample holds one count of this clone. The CDR3 region is CASSPPGQGSYEQYF. CDR3 nucleotides: TGCGCCAGCAGCCCCCCGGGACAGGGCTCCTACGAGCAGTACTTC. The V gene is TRBV5-1, the J gene TRBJ2-7, with 9 bases identical to TRBD1. The ends lost 4 bases at V and 0 bases at J; junction bases unmatched: 5. The CDR3 sequence is 15 residues long. Germline CDR1 SGHRS, CDR2 YFSETQ.

This clone occurred a few times. The gene calls are TRBV9 and TRBJ1-4; 7 bases line up with TRBD1. Per germline, CDR1 SGDLS and CDR2 YYNGEE. CDR3 length: 15 residues. Trimming cost V 4 bases and J 1 base; bases outside gene matches: 4. CDR3 coding DNA: TGTGCCAGCAGCCCCTCAGGGGGAACTAATGAAAAACTGTTTTTT. Amino acid sequence: CASSPSGGTNEKLFF.

The genes are TRBV5-8 and TRBJ1-5; TRBD1 agrees at 7 bases. The V segment lost 4 bases and the J segment 4 bases; nucleotides outside the gene matches: 8. Germline V gene lookup returns CDR1 SGHTS and CDR2 YDEGEE. This CDR3 contains 15 residues. CDR3: CASSPEGAPNQPQHF. DNA for the CDR3: TGTGCCAGCAGCCCCGAGGGGGCCCCGAATCAGCCCCAGCATTTT.

The chain links TRBV5-4 to TRBJ1-1; TRBD1 matches at 10 bases. CDR3 length: 13 residues. Germline trimming cut 5 bases from V and 5 bases from J; bases unmatched to any gene: 3. CDR1 SGHNT and CDR2 YYREEE come from the germline V gene (reference sequence). CDR3 sequence: CASRDRGGTEAFF. In DNA form, the CDR3 reads TGTGCCAGCAGGGACAGGGGGGGGACTGAAGCTTTCTTT. The full variable domain, in which reference TRBV5-4 and TRBJ1-1 provide the parts outside the CDR3, is ETGVTQSPTHLIKTRGQQVTLRCSSQSGHNTVSWYQQALGQGPQFIFQYYREEENGRGNFPPRFSGLQFPNYSSELNVNALELDDSALYLCASRDRGGTEAFFGQGTRLTVV.

The rearrangement links TRBV19 to TRBJ1-5; D ambiguous. CDR3 length: 17 residues. V lost 3 bases to trimming and J lost 0 bases, with 15 bases between them. Germline values: CDR1 LNHDA, CDR2 SQIVND (reference sequence). CDR3 nucleotide sequence: TGTGCCAGTAGTATGATCGTCAGCGATCTTAGCAATCAGCCCCAGCATTTT. It yields the protein CASSMIVSDLSNQPQHF.

The rearrangement uses TRBV29-1 and TRBJ1-6; TRBD1 agrees at 7 bases. In germline, CDR1 is SQVTM, CDR2 ANQGSEA. The CDR3 extends over 13 amino acids. The junction had 8 bases not matched to a gene; V was cut back by 5 bases and J by 10 bases. The DNA of the CDR3 is TGCAGCGTTCAGACAGGGTTAGGGTCACCCCTCCACTTT. This gives the protein CSVQTGLGSPLHF. Together with reference TRBV29-1 and TRBJ1-6, the CDR3 gives the full variable domain: SAVISQKPSRDICQRGTSLTIQCQVDSQVTMMFWYRQQPGQSLTLIATANQGSEATYESGFVIDKFPISRPNLTFSTLTVSNMSPEDSSIYLCSVQTGLGSPLHFGNGTRLTVT.

To note about this clone: One end of the junction does not line up with germline, which may come from a read error. This chain links TRBV11-3 with TRBJ2-2; TRBD2 is a possible D gene (7 bases). The germline CDR1 and CDR2 sequences are SGHNT and YENEEA. This CDR3 spans 15 amino acids. The CDR3 is CARSFGGGGPGELFF. The CDR3 region has the DNA TGTGCCCGCAGCTTTGGGGGGGGCGGCCCCGGGGAGCTGTTTTTT.

The chain joins TRBV6-2 or TRBV6-3 to TRBJ1-2, with D hard to call. Trimming left V 6 bases short and J 5 bases short, with 16 bases between. Germline V gene lookup returns CDR1 MNHEY and CDR2 SVGEGT. The CDR3 sequence is 14 residues long. In DNA form, the CDR3 reads TGTGCCAGCAGCTCCGATCCCGCCCGGTATGGCTACACCTTC. Amino acids: CASSSDPARYGYTF.

V is TRBV7-9 and J is TRBJ2-1, with TRBD1 as a possible D gene (6 bases). There are 15 residues in the CDR3. Germline assignment: CDR1 SEHNR and CDR2 FQNEAQ (reference sequence). With 3 bases removed from V and 4 bases from J, the gap between germline ends came to 13 bases. The CDR3 region has the DNA TGTGCCAGCAGCTTGAGGGGGTTCAGATACAATGAGCAGTTCTTC. Protein sequence: CASSLRGFRYNEQFF.

The chain has TRBV6-5 and TRBJ1-3, with TRBD1 identical over 9 bases. This CDR3 has 15 amino acids. From germline, CDR1 is MNHEY and CDR2 SVGAGI. J lost 4 bases, V lost 6 bases, and 7 bases had no gene match. CDR3 nucleotide sequence: TGTGCCAGCAGGCTCGGACAGGGGTCGGGAAACACCATATATTTT. It encodes CASRLGQGSGNTIYF.

This clone was observed a few times. This chain links TRBV19 with TRBJ1-6; perhaps TRBD1 as D (6 bases). The CDR3 contains 16 residues. The V end was cut by 3 bases, the J end by 6 bases, with 15 bases between. Germline CDR1 and CDR2: LNHDA and SQIVND (reference sequence). This chain's CDR3 is CASSIDGGASNSPLHF. CDR3 coding DNA: TGTGCCAGTAGTATTGATGGGGGCGCCTCTAATTCACCCCTCCACTTT.

The genes are TRBV24-1 and TRBJ2-3; TRBD1 aligns across 9 bases. The CDR3 covers 16 residues. Per germline, CDR1 KGHDR and CDR2 SFDVKD. Losses at the gene ends were 1 base for V and 6 bases for J; bases not matched to a gene: 7. The CDR3 DNA reads TGTGCCACCAGTGATTTTTTCTCGACAGGGGGGGATACGCAGTATTTT. It encodes CATSDFFSTGGDTQYF.

The chain combines TRBV5-8 with TRBJ1-1; D perhaps matches TRBD1 (5 bases). This CDR3 comprises 13 residues. CDR1 is SGHTS and CDR2 is YDEGEE in the germline V gene. Between the trimmed V and J ends, which lost 6 bases and 4 bases, there was a span of 13 bases. Here the CDR3 DNA reads TGTGCCAGCACAATACCCAGGGCCACTGAAGCTTTCTTT. Protein product: CASTIPRATEAFF.

J is TRBJ1-5 and V is TRBV2, with D tentatively TRBD1 (6 bases). Germline loops: CDR1 SNHLY, CDR2 FYNNEI. The ends were cut back, 7 bases at V and 3 bases at J, with 13 bases in the middle. The CDR3 spans 14 residues. In DNA, the CDR3 is TGTGCCAGCACTACGGACAGCCACAATCAGCCCCAGCATTTT. This sequence encodes CASTTDSHNQPQHF.